The 14 T cell receptor beta chains below come from one sample, sequenced in a study of monozygotic twins with inflammatory bowel disease. TCRdb re-called the 5' RACE reads and shows each CDR3 protein once, DNA omitted. This table holds fewer than 200,000 distinct CDR3 sequences. Material for sequencing was blood. The source is a human donor with ulcerative colitis or Crohn's disease, or a healthy co-twin of an affected twin (not recorded which).

The rearrangement links TRBV9 to TRBJ2-1. CDR1 SGDLS and CDR2 YYNGEE come from the germline V gene. The CDR3 has 13 residues. CDR3 loop: CASSMGTPEEQFF. The full variable domain, completed using reference TRBV9 and TRBJ2-1, is DSGVTQTPKHLITATGQRVTLRCSPRSGDLSVYWYQQSLDQGLQFLIQYYNGEERAKGNILERFSAQQFPDLHSELNLSSLELGDSALYFCASSMGTPEEQFFGPGTRLTVL.

The chain combines TRBV6-2 or TRBV6-3 with TRBJ2-7; the TCRdb D gene call, TRBD1, has no DNA to confirm it. The CDR3 has 15 amino acids. The germline CDR1 and CDR2 sequences are MNHEY and SVGEGT. The CDR3 reads CASSYRPGRTYEQYF.

The chain is built from TRBV7-9 and TRBJ1-1. The CDR3 is 14 residues long. Germline CDR1 reads SEHNR; CDR2 reads FQNEAQ (reference sequence). The CDR3: CASSLRGMNTEAFF.

V usage is TRBV7-9 and J usage is TRBJ2-2. Germline CDR1 SEHNR, CDR2 FQNEAQ (reference sequence). The CDR3 covers 16 residues. The CDR3 loop reads CASSLSANTNTGELFF.

The genes are TRBV3-1 and TRBJ2-7; TCRdb designates TRBD1, a call that cannot be tested without DNA. Germline values: CDR1 LGHDT, CDR2 YNNKEL (reference sequence). The CDR3 spans 14 residues. The CDR3: CASSPGQVHYEQYF.

The chain carries TRBV2 and TRBJ2-4. CDR1 SNHLY and CDR2 FYNNEI come from the germline V gene. This CDR3 has 11 amino acids. The CDR3 sequence is CASSVKNIQYF.

The chain employs TRBV9 and TRBJ2-7; absent DNA, TCRdb's TRBD2 call cannot be checked. The CDR3 extends over 15 amino acids. Germline V gives CDR1 SGDLS, CDR2 YYNGEE. The chain's CDR3 is CASSRLAGGFDEQYF.

V gene TRBV5-1 combines with J gene TRBJ1-6; absent DNA, TCRdb's TRBD1 call cannot be checked. CDR3 length: 19 residues. The germline V gene has CDR1 SGHRS and CDR2 YFSETQ. CDR3 region: CASSPLGPAKSSYNSPLHF. Looking up the rest from reference TRBV5-1 and TRBJ1-6 gives the full variable domain: KAGVTQTPRYLIKTRGQQVTLSCSPISGHRSVSWYQQTPGQGLQFLFEYFSETQRNKGNFPGRFSGRQFSNSRSEMNVSTLELGDSALYLCASSPLGPAKSSYNSPLHFGNGTRLTVT.

The chain uses TRBV7-9 and TRBJ1-5. CDR1 is SEHNR, CDR2 FQNEAQ, per germline (reference sequence). The CDR3 contains 17 residues. The CDR3 reads CASSLAHLVHSNQPQHF.

This chain uses TRBV29-1 with TRBJ1-1. This CDR3 region has 13 residues. In germline, CDR1 is SQVTM, CDR2 ANQGSEA. Here the CDR3 reads CSVDSGLGTEAFF.

The gene calls are TRBV20-1 and TRBJ2-5; TCRdb gives TRBD2 as the D gene, but with no DNA this cannot be confirmed. The CDR3 totals 16 residues. Germline values: CDR1 DFQATT, CDR2 SNEGSKA (reference sequence). CDR3 in amino acids: CSARAVLAGTQETQYF.

J is TRBJ1-5 and V is TRBV20-1. In germline, CDR1 is DFQATT, CDR2 SNEGSKA (reference sequence). The CDR3 spans 14 residues. The CDR3 loop is CSARDLGPNQPQHF.

CDR3 sequence: CSARLAGQDTQYF. The J gene is TRBJ2-3, the V gene TRBV20-1; TCRdb indicates TRBD2, and absent DNA this call remains unverified. Germline V gene sequence: CDR1 DFQATT, CDR2 SNEGSKA (reference sequence). The CDR3 consists of 13 residues.

The CDR3 sequence is CSARDRGGQETQYF. The V and J genes are TRBV20-1 and TRBJ2-5; TCRdb names TRBD1, which stays unverified in the absence of DNA. The CDR3 covers 14 residues. Germline lookup yields CDR1 DFQATT and CDR2 SNEGSKA (reference sequence).